This T cell receptor (beta chain) was retrieved from a study of a mutant IDH1 vaccine in newly diagnosed glioma. Study overall: Earlier care involved radiotherapy, temozolomide, or both, and the majority received both. V12 came at week 35, V13 at week 47.

This CDR3 is built from 19 residues. Between the trimmed V and J ends, which lost 3 bases and 2 bases, there was a span of 24 bases. CDR1 and CDR2 (germline): SGHVS, FQNEAQ. Noted time point: week 35, safety follow-up. In the vaccine, a single dose held 300 ug of the mutant IDH1 20-mer peptide, along with topical imiquimod. In the case of this clone: Its antigen is undetermined.

Findings and limits, study-wide: Changes in top peripheral clonotypes did not appear linked to pseudoprogression.

Some clones are missing from TCRdb's copy, which holds only in-frame ones; the method was immunoSEQ multiplex PCR. The sample lists fewer than 35,000 clones; over 60% were seen once. The receptor was isolated from a man aged 50-59 years with glioma. This chain links TRBV7-8 with TRBJ2-3; a possible D gene is TRBD2 (5 bases). The sample was PBMCs, taken from a glioma patient whose treatment included an IDH1 peptide vaccine. As DNA, the CDR3 is TGTGCCAGCAGCTTTGTAGCGCAAGTCCTTTCCCCCCTCACAGATACGCAGTATTTT. Protein: CASSFVAQVLSPLTDTQYF. Full variable domain (missing parts from reference TRBV7-8 and TRBJ2-3): GAGVSQSPRYKVAKRGQDVALRCDPISGHVSLFWYQQALGQGPEFLTYFQNEAQLDKSGLPSDRFFAERPEGSVSTLKIQRTQQEDSAVYLCASSFVAQVLSPLTDTQYFGPGTRLTVL.